A few counts support the clone carrying this TCR beta chain. Its antigen is currently unknown. Via MiXCR, TCRdb re-called the 5' RACE reads, giving one row per CDR3 protein. The profile shows 150,000 to 200,000 distinct CDR3 sequences, roughly 6.4% of them singletons. The entry originates in a study of T cells after yellow fever vaccination. Study observations and caveats: Post-booster reappearance was seen for most primary-vaccination clones (about 95% CD4, roughly 88% CD8).

Trimming removed 4 bases at V and 0 bases at J, with 9 bases between. The germline CDR1 and CDR2 sequences are SGHTA and FQGNSA. The CDR3 has 14 amino acids. The sequencing used CD4+ T cells sorted from PBMCs, collected on the day of the first yellow fever vaccination. The receptor's source is a young man who received the YFV17D yellow fever vaccine. V usage is TRBV7-2 and J usage is TRBJ1-1, with D perhaps TRBD1 (5 bases). CDR3 DNA: TGTGCCAGCAGCTACCAGACAGTGAACACTGAAGCTTTCTTT. Its translation is CASSYQTVNTEAFF.